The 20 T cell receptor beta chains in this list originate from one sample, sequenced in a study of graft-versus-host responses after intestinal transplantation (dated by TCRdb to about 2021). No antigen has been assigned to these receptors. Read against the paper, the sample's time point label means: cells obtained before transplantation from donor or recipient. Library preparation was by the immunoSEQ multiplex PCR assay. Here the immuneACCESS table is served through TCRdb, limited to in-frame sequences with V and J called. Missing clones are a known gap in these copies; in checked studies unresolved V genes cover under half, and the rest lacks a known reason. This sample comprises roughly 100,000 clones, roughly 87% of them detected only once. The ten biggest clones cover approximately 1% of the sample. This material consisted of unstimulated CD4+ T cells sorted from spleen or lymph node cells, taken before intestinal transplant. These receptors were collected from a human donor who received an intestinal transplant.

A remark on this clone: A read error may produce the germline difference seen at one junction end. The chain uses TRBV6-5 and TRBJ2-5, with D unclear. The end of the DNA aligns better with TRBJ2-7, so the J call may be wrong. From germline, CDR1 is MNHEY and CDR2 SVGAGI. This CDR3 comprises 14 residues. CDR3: CAGSSSEISYEQYF. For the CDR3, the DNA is TGTGCCGGCAGTTCGAGCGAGATCTCCTACGAGCAGTACTTC.

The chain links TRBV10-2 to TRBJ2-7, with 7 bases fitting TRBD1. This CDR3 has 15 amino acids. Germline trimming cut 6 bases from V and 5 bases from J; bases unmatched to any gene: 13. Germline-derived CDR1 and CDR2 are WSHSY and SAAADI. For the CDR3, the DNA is TGCGCCAGCAGAGAGGGCCTCAGGGGGTTAAACGAGCAGTACTTC. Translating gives CASREGLRGLNEQYF.

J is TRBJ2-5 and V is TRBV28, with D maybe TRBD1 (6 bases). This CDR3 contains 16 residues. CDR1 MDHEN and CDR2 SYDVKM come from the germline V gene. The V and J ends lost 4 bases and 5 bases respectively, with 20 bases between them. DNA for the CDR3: TGTGCCAGCAGTTCTCCGTACCTACAGGGTCGGGAGACCCAGTACTTC. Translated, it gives CASSSPYLQGRETQYF.

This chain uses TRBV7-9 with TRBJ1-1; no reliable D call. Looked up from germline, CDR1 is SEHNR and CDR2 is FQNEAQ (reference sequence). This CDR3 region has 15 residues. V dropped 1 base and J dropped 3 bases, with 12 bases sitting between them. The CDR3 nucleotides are TGTGCCAGCAGCTTAGGGCTATCGTCGGACACTGAAGCTTTCTTT. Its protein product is CASSLGLSSDTEAFF.

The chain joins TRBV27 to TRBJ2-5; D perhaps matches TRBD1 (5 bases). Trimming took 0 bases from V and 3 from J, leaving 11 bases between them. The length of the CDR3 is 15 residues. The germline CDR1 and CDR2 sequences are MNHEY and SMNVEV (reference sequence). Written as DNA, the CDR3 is TGTGCCAGCAGTTTATCCACCGACAGAAAAGAGACCCAGTACTTC. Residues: CASSLSTDRKETQYF.

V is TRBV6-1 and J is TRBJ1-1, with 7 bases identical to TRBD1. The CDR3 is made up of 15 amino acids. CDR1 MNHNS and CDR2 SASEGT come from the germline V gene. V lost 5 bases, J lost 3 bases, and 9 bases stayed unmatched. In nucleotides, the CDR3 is TGTGCCAGCAGTCCGACCAGGGGGTTGTACACTGAAGCTTTCTTT. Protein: CASSPTRGLYTEAFF.

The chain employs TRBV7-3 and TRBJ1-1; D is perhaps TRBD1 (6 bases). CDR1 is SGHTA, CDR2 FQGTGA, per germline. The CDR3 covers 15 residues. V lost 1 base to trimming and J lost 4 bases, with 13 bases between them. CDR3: CASSLNPRQATEAFF. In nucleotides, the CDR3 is TGTGCCAGCAGCTTAAACCCACGACAGGCCACTGAAGCTTTCTTT. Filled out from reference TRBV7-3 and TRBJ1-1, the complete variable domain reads GAGVSQTPSNKVTEKGKYVELRCDPISGHTALYWYRQSLGQGPEFLIYFQGTGAADDSGLPNDRFFAVRPEGSVSTLKIQRTERGDSAVYLCASSLNPRQATEAFFGQGTRLTVV.

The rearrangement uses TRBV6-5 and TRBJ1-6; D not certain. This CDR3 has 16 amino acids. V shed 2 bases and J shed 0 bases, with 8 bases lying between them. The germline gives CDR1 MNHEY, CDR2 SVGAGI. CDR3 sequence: CASSYRGSSYNSPLHF. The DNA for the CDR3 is TGTGCCAGCAGTTACCGGGGAAGCTCCTATAATTCACCCCTCCACTTT.

This CDR3 reads CASSPLSTDTQYF. DNA for the CDR3: TGTGCCAGCTCACCACTCTCCACAGATACGCAGTATTTT. J is TRBJ2-3 and V is TRBV18; no clear D. V was pared by 1 base and J by 2 bases, with 4 bases between. The CDR3 runs 13 residues. Germline CDR1 KGHSH, CDR2 LQKENI.

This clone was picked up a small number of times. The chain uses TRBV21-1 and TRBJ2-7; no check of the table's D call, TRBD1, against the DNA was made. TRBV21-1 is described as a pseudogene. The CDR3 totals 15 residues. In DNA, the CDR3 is TGTGCCAGCAGCACAGCGGGACAGGGGAACTACGAGCAGTACTTC. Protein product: CASSTAGQGNYEQYF.

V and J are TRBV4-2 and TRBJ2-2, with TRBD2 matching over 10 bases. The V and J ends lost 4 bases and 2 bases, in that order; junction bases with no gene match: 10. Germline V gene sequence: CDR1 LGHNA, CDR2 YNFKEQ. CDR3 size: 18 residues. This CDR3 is CASSRSWLAGDNTGELFF. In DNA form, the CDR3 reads TGTGCCAGCAGCCGTTCTTGGCTAGCGGGGGACAACACCGGGGAGCTGTTTTTT.

For the CDR3, the DNA is TGTGCCAGCAGTTTATTTTCCATAAGGGGACTCGACACTGAAGCTTTCTTT. Translating it yields CASSLFSIRGLDTEAFF. The V call is TRBV27, the J call TRBJ1-1; a weak D match, TRBD1 (5 bases). The CDR3 is 17 amino acids. Germline V gene sequence: CDR1 MNHEY, CDR2 SMNVEV (reference sequence). V lost 1 base to trimming and J lost 3 bases, with 18 bases between them.

The CDR3 nucleotides read TGTGCCAGCAGCCCCTCGGGGCGGTACGGGGGCGAGCAGTACTTC. This encodes CASSPSGRYGGEQYF. V and J are TRBV7-9 and TRBJ2-7; TRBD2 might be the D (6 bases). From germline, CDR1 is SEHNR and CDR2 FQNEAQ (reference sequence). Trimming removed 5 bases from V and 6 bases from J, with 20 bases in between. The CDR3 extends over 15 amino acids. The full variable domain, in which reference TRBV7-9 and TRBJ2-7 provide the parts outside the CDR3, is DTGVSQNPRHKITKRGQNVTFRCDPISEHNRLYWYRQTLGQGPEFLTYFQNEAQLEKSRLLSDRFSAERPKGSFSTLEIQRTEQGDSAMYLCASSPSGRYGGEQYFGPGTRLTVT.

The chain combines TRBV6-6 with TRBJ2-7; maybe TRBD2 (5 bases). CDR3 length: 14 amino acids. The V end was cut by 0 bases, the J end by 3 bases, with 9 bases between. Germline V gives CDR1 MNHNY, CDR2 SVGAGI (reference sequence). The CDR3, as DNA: TGTGCCAGCAGTTACTCGACGGGAAACTACGAGCAGTACTTC. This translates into CASSYSTGNYEQYF.

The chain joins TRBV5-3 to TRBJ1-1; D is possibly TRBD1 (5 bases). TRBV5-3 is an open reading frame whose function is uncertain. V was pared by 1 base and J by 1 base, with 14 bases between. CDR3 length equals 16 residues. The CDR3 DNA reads TGTGCCAGAAGCTTGTTCCTTGGGCAGGGGAACACTGAAGCTTTCTTT. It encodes CARSLFLGQGNTEAFF.

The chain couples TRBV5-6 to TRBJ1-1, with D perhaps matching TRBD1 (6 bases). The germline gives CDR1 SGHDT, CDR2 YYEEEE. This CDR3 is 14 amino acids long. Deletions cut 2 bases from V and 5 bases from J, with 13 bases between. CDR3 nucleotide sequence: TGTGCCAGCAGCTTCGTACTAGGGGGAACTGAAGCTTTCTTT. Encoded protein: CASSFVLGGTEAFF.

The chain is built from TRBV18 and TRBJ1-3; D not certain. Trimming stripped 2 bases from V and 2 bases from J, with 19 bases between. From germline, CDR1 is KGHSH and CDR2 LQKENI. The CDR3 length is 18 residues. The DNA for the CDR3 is TGTGCCAGCTCACCAACGATCCATATCCTAGGTACTGGAAACACCATATATTTT. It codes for CASSPTIHILGTGNTIYF.

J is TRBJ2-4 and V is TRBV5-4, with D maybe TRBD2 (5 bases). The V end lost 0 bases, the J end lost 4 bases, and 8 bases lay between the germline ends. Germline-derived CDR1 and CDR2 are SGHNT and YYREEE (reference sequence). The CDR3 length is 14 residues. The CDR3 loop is CASSLGGWKNIQYF. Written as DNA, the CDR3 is TGTGCCAGCAGCTTGGGAGGGTGGAAAAACATTCAGTACTTC.

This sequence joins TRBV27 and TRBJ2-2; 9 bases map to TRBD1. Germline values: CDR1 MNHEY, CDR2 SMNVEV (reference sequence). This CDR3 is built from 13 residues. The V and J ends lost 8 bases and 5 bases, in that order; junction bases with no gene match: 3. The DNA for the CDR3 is TGTGCCAGCGGACAGGGGAGAACCGGGGAGCTGTTTTTT. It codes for CASGQGRTGELFF.

CDR3 loop: CASSLDGRRTETQYF. In DNA form, the CDR3 reads TGTGCCAGCAGCTTAGATGGTAGGAGGACAGAGACCCAGTACTTC. The J gene is TRBJ2-5, the V gene TRBV7-9; tentative D call: TRBD2 (5 bases). In germline, CDR1 is SEHNR, CDR2 FQNEAQ (reference sequence). This CDR3 has 15 residues. The germline V and J ends were trimmed by 1 base and 4 bases, with 13 bases remaining between them.